What follows are 19 T cell receptor beta chains derived from one specimen sequenced in a study of blood T cells in healthy people across ages. Primers used in a second PCR of roughly 6 to 11 cycles were a sample-barcoded 5' primer and a J-beta primer mix. TCRdb reprocessed the 5' RACE reads via MiXCR and lists one record per CDR3 protein. Seen here are over 450,000 distinct CDR3 sequences, approximately 25% observed once, and the top ten hold just over 8.5%. This same sample was also taken into another study, of T cells of mothers and their children.

Input material: blood. These receptors all stem from a boy aged 5 to 17 in good health.

There are many counts of this clonotype. The chain combines TRBV7-2 with TRBJ2-3; D is unresolved. CDR1 SGHTA and CDR2 FQGNSA come from the germline V gene. The ends were cut back, 1 base at V and 2 bases at J, with 4 bases in the middle. This CDR3 region has 13 residues. In DNA form, the CDR3 reads TGTGCCAGCAGCTTAGGATACACAGATACGCAGTATTTT. Translating it yields CASSLGYTDTQYF.

This chain's CDR3 is CASSYSAGGGNGYTF. The CDR3 coding sequence is TGTGCCAGCAGTTACTCGGCGGGGGGTGGAAATGGCTACACCTTC. The V and J genes are TRBV6-6 and TRBJ1-2; possibly TRBD1 for D (5 bases). Germline loops: CDR1 MNHNY, CDR2 SVGAGI (reference sequence). Trimming took off 0 bases at V and 6 bases at J, with 14 bases between the two ends. The CDR3 covers 15 residues.

This clonotype occurred many times. The V call is TRBV7-2, the J call TRBJ1-6; maybe TRBD1 (5 bases). The germline gives CDR1 SGHTA, CDR2 FQGNSA. V was clipped by 6 bases and J by 9 bases, with 15 bases between them. The CDR3 consists of 14 residues. CDR3: CASSSRGVGSPLHF. DNA for the CDR3: TGTGCCAGCAGTTCCCGGGGGGTTGGTTCACCCCTCCACTTT.

In its sample, this clonotype was seen a few times. The CDR3 coding sequence is TGTGCCAGCAGCTGGGCCCGGGGTCGGCCTAACATACTGGATGAAAAACTGTTTTTT. This sequence encodes CASSWARGRPNILDEKLFF. The rearrangement joins TRBV7-9 to TRBJ1-4; D gene uncertain. Trimming stripped 4 bases from V and 6 bases from J, with 27 bases between. Germline lookup yields CDR1 SEHNR and CDR2 FQNEAQ (reference sequence). The CDR3 runs to 19 residues.

This chain joins TRBV6-1 and TRBJ2-1; perhaps D is TRBD1 or TRBD2 (5 bases each). Trimming pared 3 bases from V and 10 bases from J, leaving 22 bases between. This CDR3 contains 16 residues. Germline V gene data show CDR1 as MNHNS and CDR2 as SASEGT. CDR3 DNA sequence: TGTGCCAGCAGTGATTTTCGGAGGCGCACGGGACGAGAGCAGTTCTTC. Its translation: CASSDFRRRTGREQFF.

The J gene is TRBJ2-5, the V gene TRBV12-3 or TRBV12-4; weak D call: TRBD1 (5 bases). The ends were cut back, 1 base at V and 6 bases at J, with 12 bases in the middle. The CDR3 has 14 amino acids. CDR3 DNA: TGTGCCAGCAGTTTAGAGGTGGACATCAAGACCCAGTACTTC. Translated: CASSLEVDIKTQYF.

This clonotype was seen a handful of times. The chain uses TRBV7-9 and TRBJ2-5; D may be TRBD2 (6 bases). The CDR3 sequence is 15 residues long. Trimming shortened V by 2 bases and J by 4 bases, and 14 bases separated the two germline ends. Per germline, CDR1 SEHNR and CDR2 FQNEAQ (reference sequence). The CDR3 region is CASSLTMGLRETQYF. The CDR3 DNA is TGTGCCAGCAGCTTAACTATGGGACTCCGAGAGACCCAGTACTTC.

This clonotype has a count of ten or more. The gene calls are TRBV27 and TRBJ2-1, with TRBD2 matching 13 bases. V was pared by 1 base and J by 9 bases, with 3 bases of the junction left unmatched. The germline gives CDR1 MNHEY, CDR2 SMNVEV (reference sequence). CDR3 size: 15 residues. DNA of the CDR3: TGTGCCAGCAGTTTATTAACTAGCGGGGGGGCTGAGCAGTTCTTC. Translated, it gives CASSLLTSGGAEQFF.

A few counts support this clonotype. This chain links TRBV27 with TRBJ1-4; 9 bases are a match to TRBD1. CDR1 and CDR2 from the germline V gene are MNHEY and SMNVEV (reference sequence). V dropped 3 bases and J dropped 8; count of bases not matched to a gene: 10. CDR3 length: 16 residues. The CDR3 here is CASSFGTGTGNEKLFF. The CDR3 bases are TGTGCCAGCAGTTTTGGTACCGGGACAGGGAACGAAAAACTGTTTTTT.

The V and J genes are TRBV5-1 and TRBJ1-2; D remains unclear. The CDR3 totals 13 residues. Between the trimmed V and J ends, which lost 3 bases and 6 bases, there was a span of 12 bases. Germline CDR1 reads SGHRS; CDR2 reads YFSETQ. For the CDR3, the DNA is TGCGCCAGCAGCTACCCGGGCCCGGATGGCTACACCTTC. Its translation is CASSYPGPDGYTF.

V and J are TRBV24-1 and TRBJ2-5; no clear D. This CDR3 region has 15 residues. Trimming cost V 3 bases and J 1 base, with 11 bases left between them. Germline CDR1 is KGHDR and CDR2 is SFDVKD. CDR3 in amino acids: CATSDNGRAQETQYF. Written as DNA, the CDR3 is TGTGCCACCAGTGATAACGGACGGGCCCAAGAGACCCAGTACTTC.

The J gene is TRBJ1-1, the V gene TRBV6-2 or TRBV6-3, with a weak D call TRBD1 (5 bases). Germline CDR1 and CDR2: MNHEY and SVGEGT. The CDR3 loop spans 16 amino acids. V was pared by 4 bases and J by 8 bases, with 23 bases between. CDR3 coding DNA: TGTGCCAGCAGTTTAGGTCCCCGGAAAATTCGGGACGAAGCTTTCTTT. Translated: CASSLGPRKIRDEAFF.

The rearrangement links TRBV27 to TRBJ2-7, with 7 bases that match TRBD2. V shed 6 bases, J shed 0 bases, and the junction held 8 bases outside the gene matches. Per the germline V gene, CDR1 is MNHEY and CDR2 is SMNVEV (reference sequence). CDR3 size: 15 residues. CDR3 DNA: TGTGCCAGCAGCTTCGGGGGGACGAGCTCCTACGAGCAGTACTTC. Translation: CASSFGGTSSYEQYF.

This clonotype was seen a handful of times. The V and J genes are TRBV29-1 and TRBJ2-5; TRBD1 aligns across 7 bases. This CDR3 comprises 12 residues. Germline values: CDR1 SQVTM, CDR2 ANQGSEA. V lost 2 bases and J lost 4; bases outside the gene matches: 1. The CDR3 sequence: CSVEHRGETQYF. The CDR3 DNA sequence: TGCAGCGTTGAACACAGGGGAGAGACCCAGTACTTC.

This clonotype appeared a few times. The V and J genes are TRBV20-1 and TRBJ2-5; D perhaps matches TRBD2 (6 bases). Germline-derived CDR1 and CDR2 are DFQATT and SNEGSKA (reference sequence). The CDR3 totals 13 residues. Trimming took 5 bases from V and 5 from J, leaving 15 bases between them. This CDR3 reads CSAGGLRGETQYF. As DNA, the CDR3 is TGCAGTGCTGGGGGACTCCGAGGGGAGACCCAGTACTTC.

This clonotype was seen once. The rearrangement uses TRBV5-1 and TRBJ2-5, with D tentatively TRBD2 (7 bases). The J call may be mistaken, given a closer DNA end match to TRBJ2-1. In germline, CDR1 is SGHRS, CDR2 YFSETQ. The CDR3 has 15 amino acids. The CDR3 loop is CASSFGLGGNNEQFF. The CDR3 bases are TGCGCCAGCAGCTTTGGACTAGGGGGGAACAATGAGCAGTTCTTC.

This CDR3 is CASSLVLGTSGTGANEQFF. The CDR3 coding sequence is TGTGCCAGCAGCTTAGTTCTCGGGACTAGCGGGACGGGGGCTAATGAGCAGTTCTTC. This chain joins TRBV7-8 and TRBJ2-1, with 13 bases matching TRBD2. Germline CDR1 reads SGHVS; CDR2 reads FQNEAQ. V shed 1 base and J 7 bases; nucleotides not matched to a gene: 13. This CDR3 is 19 amino acids long.

The chain links TRBV9 to TRBJ2-5, with TRBD1 matching 8 bases. The V gene's germline CDR1 is SGDLS and CDR2 YYNGEE. The CDR3 consists of 13 residues. Trimming at V came to 0 bases and at J to 5 bases, leaving 0 bases not matched to a gene. As DNA, the CDR3 is TGTGCCAGCAGCGTAGGGACAGGGGAGACCCAGTACTTC. Its translation: CASSVGTGETQYF.

CDR3 in amino acids: CASSQVQGRNQPQHF. The CDR3 DNA follows: TGCGCCAGCAGCCAAGTACAGGGGCGCAATCAGCCCCAGCATTTT. The chain combines TRBV4-3 with TRBJ1-5, with 7 bases lining up with TRBD1. Germline CDR1 LGHNA, CDR2 YSLEER. Losses at the gene ends were 1 base for V and 2 bases for J; bases not matched to a gene: 2. CDR3 size: 15 residues.